This T cell receptor (beta chain) comes out of a study of regulatory T cells in long-lasting Graves disease. General study points: Those with persistent Graves' had less TCR diversity than newly diagnosed patients. Among samples with persistent disease, TRBV28, TRBJ1-2 and TRBJ2-5 were favored.

Trimming shortened V by 3 bases and J by 5 bases, and 13 bases separated the two germline ends. Germline CDR1 LNHDA, CDR2 SQIVND (reference sequence). The CDR3 spans 15 residues. Time point indicated: persistent/refractory GD, antithyroid drugs over 5 years with positive TRAb. Following extraction of RNA from PBMCs, that RNA was used to make the TCR library. This clonotype came up a few times. What it recognizes is unknown. According to the study, TCR beta libraries were built with iRepertoire HTBI primers and CDR3-region Arm-PCR. MiXCR was run by TCRdb on the multiplex PCR reads, yielding one entry per CDR3 protein. The sample includes about 400,000 distinct CDR3 sequences, roughly 20% seen only once; the top ten take about 20%.

The J gene is TRBJ1-4, the V gene TRBV19; a weak D match, TRBD1 (6 bases). This TCR was recovered from a female donor with Graves disease. The specimen comprised peripheral blood mononuclear cells (PBMCs), sampled when the disease was refractory, from a patient treated with antithyroid drugs. CDR3 sequence (DNA): TGTGCCAGTAGTATCATGGGGGGCGGCAATGAAAAACTGTTTTTT. This sequence encodes CASSIMGGGNEKLFF.